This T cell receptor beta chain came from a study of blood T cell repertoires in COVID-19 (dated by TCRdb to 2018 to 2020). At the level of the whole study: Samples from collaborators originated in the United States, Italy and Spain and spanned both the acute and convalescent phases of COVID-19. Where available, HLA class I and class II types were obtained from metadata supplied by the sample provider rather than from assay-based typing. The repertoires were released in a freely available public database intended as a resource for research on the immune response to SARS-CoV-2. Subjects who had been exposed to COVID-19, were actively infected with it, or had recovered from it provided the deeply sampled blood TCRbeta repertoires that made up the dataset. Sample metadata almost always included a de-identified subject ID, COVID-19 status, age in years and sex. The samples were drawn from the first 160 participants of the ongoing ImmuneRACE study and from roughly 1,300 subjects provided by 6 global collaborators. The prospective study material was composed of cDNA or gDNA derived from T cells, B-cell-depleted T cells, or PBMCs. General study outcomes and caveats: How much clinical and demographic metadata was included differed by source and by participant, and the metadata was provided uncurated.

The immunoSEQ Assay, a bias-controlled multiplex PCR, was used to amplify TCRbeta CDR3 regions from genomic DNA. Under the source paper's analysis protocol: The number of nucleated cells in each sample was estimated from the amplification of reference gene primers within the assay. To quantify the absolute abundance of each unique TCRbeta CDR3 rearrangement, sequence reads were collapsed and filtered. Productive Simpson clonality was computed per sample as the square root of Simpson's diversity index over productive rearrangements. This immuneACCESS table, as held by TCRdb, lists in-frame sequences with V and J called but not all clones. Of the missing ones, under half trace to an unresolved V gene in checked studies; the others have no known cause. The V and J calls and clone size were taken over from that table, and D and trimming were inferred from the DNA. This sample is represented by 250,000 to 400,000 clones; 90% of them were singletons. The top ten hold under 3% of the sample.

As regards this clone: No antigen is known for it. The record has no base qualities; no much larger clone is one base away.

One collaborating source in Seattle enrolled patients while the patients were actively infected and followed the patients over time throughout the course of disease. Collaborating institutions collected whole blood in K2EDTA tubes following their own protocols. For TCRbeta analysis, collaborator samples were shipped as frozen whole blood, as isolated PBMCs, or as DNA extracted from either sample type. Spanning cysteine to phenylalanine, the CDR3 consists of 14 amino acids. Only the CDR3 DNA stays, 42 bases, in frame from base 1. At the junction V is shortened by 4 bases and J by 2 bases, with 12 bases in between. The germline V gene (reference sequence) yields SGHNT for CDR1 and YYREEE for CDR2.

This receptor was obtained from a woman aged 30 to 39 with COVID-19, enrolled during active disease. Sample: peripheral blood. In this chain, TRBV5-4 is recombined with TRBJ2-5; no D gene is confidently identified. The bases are TGTGCCAGCAGCCATACTCCACCTCAAGAGACCCAGTACTTC. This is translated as CASSHTPPQETQYF.